One and the same sample provided the 22 T cell receptor beta chains below, sequenced in a study of blood T cell repertoires in COVID-19. Method: immunoSEQ multiplex PCR; TCRdb's copy keeps in-frame clones and lacks some. The table includes 150,000 to 200,000 clones, approximately 81% detected once. Material: PBMCs or T cells enriched from blood (not recorded which). All receptors derive from a woman aged 50 to 60 who had recovered from COVID-19.

For the CDR3, the DNA is TGTGCCAGCAGCTTTAGCGGGGGGGCCAAAGAGACCCAGTACTTC. Its protein is CASSFSGGAKETQYF. The chain recombines TRBV11-3 with TRBJ2-5; 11 nucleotides match TRBD2. Trimming took 3 bases from V and 3 from J; bases not matched to a gene: 3. CDR1 is SGHNT and CDR2 is YENEEA in the germline V gene. This CDR3 has 15 residues.

This rearrangement joins TRBV5-1 to TRBJ2-5; D not resolved. CDR1 is SGHRS, CDR2 YFSETQ, per germline. Deletions cut 2 bases from V and 1 base from J, with 9 bases between. The CDR3 contains 14 residues. CDR3: CASSFVAAQETQYF. The CDR3 DNA reads as TGCGCCAGCAGCTTTGTAGCAGCCCAAGAGACCCAGTACTTC.

This clone has more than one count but fewer than ten. The V call is TRBV6-2 or TRBV6-3, the J call TRBJ2-7; 10 nucleotides line up with TRBD1. J gave up 3 bases and V 0 bases, and 5 bases lay outside the gene matches. Germline V gene lookup returns CDR1 MNHEY and CDR2 SVGEGT. This CDR3 comprises 16 residues. The CDR3: CASSYSTGGRDYEQYF. In DNA, the CDR3 is TGTGCCAGCAGTTACTCGACAGGGGGCAGGGACTACGAGCAGTACTTC.

The chain employs TRBV6-5 and TRBJ2-5; D may be TRBD2 (7 bases). Between the trimmed V and J ends, which lost 7 bases and 4 bases, there was a span of 13 bases. The germline V gene has CDR1 MNHEY and CDR2 SVGAGI. The CDR3 runs 13 residues. In nucleotides, the CDR3 is TGTGCCAGCACGGGCGGGGGCAGAGAGACCCAGTACTTC. This sequence encodes CASTGGGRETQYF.

The gene calls are TRBV27 and TRBJ1-6; D uncertain. From germline, CDR1 is MNHEY and CDR2 SMNVEV (reference sequence). The CDR3 spans 13 residues. Deletions cut 7 bases from V and 0 bases from J, with 4 bases between. This CDR3 is CASKSSYNSPLHF. The CDR3 bases are TGTGCCAGCAAGAGCTCCTATAATTCACCCCTCCACTTT.

This clone was detected once. The rearrangement links TRBV19 to TRBJ1-6; D not resolved. Between the trimmed V and J ends, which lost 8 bases and 5 bases, there was a span of 16 bases. Germline V lookup: CDR1 LNHDA, CDR2 SQIVND (reference sequence). CDR3 length equals 15 residues. The CDR3 region is CASAPLANHNSPLHF. The CDR3 coding sequence is TGTGCCAGTGCCCCTCTAGCTAATCATAATTCACCCCTCCACTTT.

The rearrangement joins TRBV20-1 to TRBJ1-1; D is uncertain. The CDR3 has 14 residues. The germline V and J ends were trimmed by 3 bases and 6 bases, with 17 bases remaining between them. In germline, CDR1 is DFQATT, CDR2 SNEGSKA (reference sequence). The CDR3 here is CSASSVGVSAEAFF. The CDR3 DNA reads TGCAGTGCTAGTAGTGTCGGGGTATCGGCTGAAGCTTTCTTT.

The V call is TRBV29-1, the J call TRBJ2-5, with a possible D match to TRBD2 (5 bases). Trimming cost V 3 bases and J 6 bases, with 11 bases left between them. Germline V gene sequence: CDR1 SQVTM, CDR2 ANQGSEA. The CDR3 is made up of 12 amino acids. CDR3 in DNA: TGCAGCGTTGAGGGTCCGGGAAAGACCCAGTACTTC. This sequence encodes CSVEGPGKTQYF.

CDR3 in amino acids: CASTETSGGGEQFF. The DNA for the CDR3 is TGCGCCAGCACAGAGACTAGCGGGGGCGGGGAGCAGTTCTTC. The chain recombines TRBV5-1 with TRBJ2-1, with TRBD2 matching over 12 bases. V lost 6 bases and J lost 10; bases outside the gene matches: 8. Germline V CDR1 and CDR2: SGHRS, YFSETQ. This CDR3 comprises 14 residues.

The V gene is TRBV28, the J gene TRBJ1-3; no firm D call. Trimming removed 3 bases from V and 2 bases from J, with 23 bases in between. CDR3 size: 19 residues. Germline V gene sequence: CDR1 MDHEN, CDR2 SYDVKM. CDR3 region: CASSLTRFFGGAAGNTIYF. In DNA, the CDR3 is TGTGCCAGCAGTTTGACCCGCTTTTTCGGCGGAGCGGCTGGAAACACCATATATTTT.

This rearrangement joins TRBV2 to TRBJ1-3; D not certain. The CDR3 contains 12 residues. Between the trimmed V and J ends, which lost 11 bases and 1 base, there was a span of 9 bases. Germline V gene sequence: CDR1 SNHLY, CDR2 FYNNEI. The CDR3 region has the DNA TGTGCCCGGAAGGAGTCTGGAAACACCATATATTTT. Encoded protein: CARKESGNTIYF.

The rearrangement uses TRBV6-5 and TRBJ1-1; D uncertain. V lost 6 bases, J lost 8 bases, and 19 bases lay in between. This CDR3 region has 14 residues. Germline CDR1 reads MNHEY; CDR2 reads SVGAGI. CDR3 nucleotides: TGTGCCAGCAGGACCGCCTTCGACTACGCCGAAGCTTTCTTT. Protein product: CASRTAFDYAEAFF.

The chain has TRBV7-9 and TRBJ2-7; perhaps TRBD1 as D (6 bases). This CDR3 comprises 12 residues. Trimming took 5 bases from V and 5 from J, leaving 10 bases between them. Per germline, CDR1 SEHNR and CDR2 FQNEAQ (reference sequence). For the CDR3, the DNA is TGTGCCAGCAGCCCGGACAGCCACGAGCAGTACTTC. The encoded protein is CASSPDSHEQYF.

As to this clone: Other DNA sequences in this specimen translate into the identical CDR3. CDR3 sequence reads: CASSFLETQYF. The CDR3 DNA follows: TGTGCCAGCAGTTTCCTTGAGACCCAGTACTTC. The chain links TRBV12-3 or TRBV12-4 to TRBJ2-5; D is ambiguous. V was pared by 3 bases and J by 5 bases, with 4 bases between. CDR3 length: 11 amino acids.

This chain joins TRBV6-1 and TRBJ2-1; D unresolved. This CDR3 is built from 15 residues. The V gene's germline CDR1 is MNHNS and CDR2 SASEGT. The germline V and J ends were trimmed by 3 bases and 1 base, with 10 bases remaining between them. The CDR3: CASSDNGGSYNEQFF. Here the CDR3 DNA reads TGTGCCAGCAGTGATAACGGCGGATCCTACAATGAGCAGTTCTTC.

The chain carries TRBV18 and TRBJ1-3; D is undetermined. CDR1 KGHSH and CDR2 LQKENI come from the germline V gene. With 5 bases removed from V and 1 base from J, the gap between germline ends came to 12 bases. The CDR3 is made up of 15 amino acids. Written as DNA, the CDR3 is TGTGCCAGCTCAGGCACCTTATCATCTGGAAACACCATATATTTT. Encoded protein: CASSGTLSSGNTIYF.

The rearrangement joins TRBV3-1 (or the pseudogene TRBV3-2) to TRBJ1-1; 7 positions agree with TRBD1. Germline CDR1 is LGHDT and CDR2 is YNNKEL (reference sequence). V shed 4 bases, J shed 8 bases, and the junction held 4 bases outside the gene matches. The CDR3 is 12 amino acids. CDR3 bases: TGTGCCAGCAGCCTTAGGGGACAGGAAGCTTTCTTT. Protein product: CASSLRGQEAFF.

V gene TRBV3-1 (or the pseudogene TRBV3-2) combines with J gene TRBJ1-5; D gene uncertain. CDR3 length: 16 amino acids. Per germline, CDR1 LGHDT and CDR2 YNNKEL (reference sequence). V shed 1 base and J shed 0 bases, with 10 bases lying between them. CDR3 DNA sequence: TGTGCCAGCAGCCAAGGAGGGCCCTATAGCAATCAGCCCCAGCATTTT. Translating gives CASSQGGPYSNQPQHF.

This chain connects TRBV18 to TRBJ2-5, with TRBD1 matching 7 bases. The CDR3 is 14 amino acids. With V trimmed by 3 bases and J by 3 bases, 4 bases remained unmatched. CDR1 and CDR2 from the germline V gene are KGHSH and LQKENI. The CDR3 DNA reads as TGTGCCAGCTCACCGTTTGGGACAGAAGAGACCCAGTACTTC. It is translated as CASSPFGTEETQYF.

The genes are TRBV5-8 and TRBJ1-2; the match to TRBD1 covers 10 bases. V trimming: 4 bases; J trimming: 7 bases; junction bases outside the gene matches: 4. CDR3 length: 13 amino acids. CDR1 is SGHTS, CDR2 YDEGEE, per germline. In DNA, the CDR3 is TGTGCCAGCAGCGTGGACAGGGGGTTTGGCTACACCTTC. Amino acids: CASSVDRGFGYTF.

This chain connects TRBV5-4 to TRBJ2-3; D may be TRBD2 (5 bases). V lost 0 bases, J lost 0 bases, and 14 bases lay in between. The CDR3 contains 17 residues. Per the germline V gene, CDR1 is SGHNT and CDR2 is YYREEE (reference sequence). CDR3 loop: CASSLARGRLSTDTQYF. For the CDR3, the DNA is TGTGCCAGCAGCTTGGCCAGAGGGCGGCTCAGCACAGATACGCAGTATTTT.

The rearrangement joins TRBV24-1 to TRBJ2-7, with 10 bases matching TRBD1. The CDR3 totals 15 residues. The V gene's germline CDR1 is KGHDR and CDR2 SFDVKD. V lost 3 bases, J lost 6 bases, and 7 bases stayed unmatched. CDR3 nucleotides: TGTGCCACCAGTGATGCCAGGGACAGGGGCATCGAGCAGTACTTC. Translated, it gives CATSDARDRGIEQYF.